Shown below are 19 T cell receptor beta chains from a single sample sequenced in a study of shared clonotypes between healthy human individuals. TCRdb's copy holds only in-frame clones and misses some; the assay was immunoSEQ multiplex PCR. The sample contains roughly 2,000,000 clones, about 93% of which appear only once. Naive CD8 cells were CD45RO-negative, positively selected for CCR7, excluding terminally differentiated effector memory CD45RA+ cells. The specimen sequenced was naive CD8+ T cells from PBMCs. Source of these receptors: a man younger than 35 in good health. Some clones in this sample may be carry-over from other donors' samples.

The chain couples TRBV4-2 to TRBJ1-4; D not resolved. With 5 bases removed from V and 0 bases from J, the gap between germline ends came to 13 bases. The CDR3 has 16 residues. In germline, CDR1 is LGHNA, CDR2 YNFKEQ. The chain's CDR3 is CASSSTPGATNEKLFF. DNA of the CDR3: TGTGCCAGCAGCTCCACTCCTGGGGCAACTAATGAAAAACTGTTTTTT.

The chain employs TRBV28 and TRBJ2-1; the D is unclear. The V end lost 1 base, the J end lost 4 bases, and 8 bases lay between the germline ends. CDR1 is MDHEN and CDR2 is SYDVKM in the germline V gene. The CDR3 extends over 14 amino acids. CDR3 in amino acids: CASSLLTTYNEQFF. CDR3 DNA sequence: TGTGCCAGCAGTTTATTAACCACATACAATGAGCAGTTCTTC.

The J gene is TRBJ2-7, the V gene TRBV9; 9 nucleotides match TRBD1. The CDR3 totals 14 residues. Looked up from germline, CDR1 is SGDLS and CDR2 is YYNGEE. The ends lost 3 bases at V and 5 bases at J; junction bases unmatched: 6. CDR3 DNA: TGTGCCAGCAGCGCCGGACAGGGGTTCCACGAGCAGTACTTC. It is translated as CASSAGQGFHEQYF.

The chain uses TRBV27 and TRBJ2-7, with 7 nucleotides matching TRBD1. This CDR3 is built from 14 residues. CDR1 is MNHEY, CDR2 SMNVEV, per germline (reference sequence). V lost 8 bases, J lost 6 bases, and 13 bases stayed unmatched. The chain's CDR3 is CASGMRQGWFEQYF. The CDR3 DNA reads TGTGCCAGCGGAATGCGACAGGGCTGGTTCGAGCAGTACTTC.

Regarding this clone: Other DNA sequences in this specimen translate into the identical CDR3. The chain joins TRBV27 to TRBJ2-7; D is unclear. The CDR3 covers 13 residues. Germline assignment: CDR1 MNHEY and CDR2 SMNVEV (reference sequence). Trimming removed 4 bases from V and 0 bases from J, with 7 bases in between. CDR3 DNA sequence: TGTGCCAGCAGTTATCGGGTCTCCTACGAGCAGTACTTC. As protein: CASSYRVSYEQYF.

Comment on this clone: Other DNA sequences in the same sample also yield this CDR3. The chain combines TRBV9 with TRBJ1-3; no clear D gene. Trimming left V 0 bases short and J 0 bases short, with 7 bases between. Germline CDR1 SGDLS, CDR2 YYNGEE. This CDR3 comprises 15 residues. CDR3 DNA: TGTGCCAGCAGCGTAGGAGGTGGCTCTGGAAACACCATATATTTT. Protein product: CASSVGGGSGNTIYF.

The chain uses TRBV11-2 and TRBJ2-7; D ambiguous. The CDR3 is made up of 15 amino acids. V gave up 0 bases and J gave up 0 bases, with 9 bases separating them. CDR1 is SGHAT, CDR2 FQNNGV, per germline. CDR3 in amino acids: CASSLDAVPSYEQYF. DNA of the CDR3: TGTGCCAGCAGCTTAGATGCGGTACCCTCCTACGAGCAGTACTTC.

With respect to this clone: The same CDR3 can be traced to other DNA sequences in this sample. The chain links TRBV6-5 to TRBJ2-7; D tentatively fits TRBD1 or TRBD2 (5 bases each). V was cut by 1 base and J by 5 bases, with 6 bases left in between. CDR1 MNHEY and CDR2 SVGAGI come from the germline V gene. The CDR3 loop spans 12 amino acids. The CDR3 protein is CASSYLGDEQYF. The CDR3 coding sequence is TGTGCCAGCAGTTACTTGGGGGACGAGCAGTACTTC.

This clone appeared a single time. The rearrangement joins TRBV6-1 to TRBJ2-2; TRBD1 aligns across 8 bases. The germline CDR1 and CDR2 sequences are MNHNS and SASEGT. J lost 0 bases, V lost 0 bases, and 6 bases had no gene match. This CDR3 has 18 amino acids. The CDR3 region is CASSEASPGQANTGELFF. In nucleotides, the CDR3 is TGTGCCAGCAGTGAAGCTAGTCCGGGACAGGCGAACACCGGGGAGCTGTTTTTT.

The chain links TRBV4-2 to TRBJ2-5, with 11 bases lining up with TRBD1. The CDR3 sequence is 14 residues long. V gave up 4 bases and J gave up 5 bases; unmatched junction bases: 3. Germline assignment: CDR1 LGHNA and CDR2 YNFKEQ. CDR3 sequence reads: CASSRRTGGETQYF. The CDR3 nucleotides are TGTGCCAGCAGCCGACGGACAGGGGGCGAGACCCAGTACTTC.

V usage is TRBV28 and J usage is TRBJ1-1; the D is unclear. The V gene's germline CDR1 is MDHEN and CDR2 SYDVKM. This CDR3 is built from 14 residues. Trimming cost V 0 bases and J 4 bases, with 9 bases left between them. CDR3 in DNA: TGTGCCAGCAGTTTATGGGGCACCGTCACTGAAGCTTTCTTT. This translates into CASSLWGTVTEAFF. Drawing the rest from reference TRBV28 and TRBJ1-1, the complete variable domain is DVKVTQSSRYLVKRTGEKVFLECVQDMDHENMFWYRQDPGLGLRLIYFSYDVKMKEKGDIPEGYSVSREKKERFSLILESASTNQTSMYLCASSLWGTVTEAFFGQGTRLTVV.

The rearrangement uses TRBV5-8 and TRBJ2-3, with 10 bases identical to TRBD1. Germline-derived CDR1 and CDR2 are SGHTS and YDEGEE. CDR3 length: 15 amino acids. V lost 4 bases and J lost 4; bases outside the gene matches: 6. The CDR3 sequence: CASSEGQGIPDTQYF. The CDR3 nucleotides are TGTGCCAGCAGCGAGGGACAGGGGATTCCAGATACGCAGTATTTT.

The gene calls are TRBV7-9 and TRBJ2-7; no clear D gene. The V gene's germline CDR1 is SEHNR and CDR2 FQNEAQ (reference sequence). There are 12 residues in the CDR3. Trimming took off 1 base at V and 6 bases at J, with 7 bases between the two ends. The CDR3 protein is CASSLGFSEQYF. The CDR3 DNA sequence: TGTGCCAGCAGCTTAGGTTTCAGCGAGCAGTACTTC.

As concerns this clone: Within the sample, other DNA sequences also encode this same CDR3. This chain connects TRBV5-6 to TRBJ2-7; 7 nucleotides line up with TRBD2. There are 13 residues in the CDR3. After removal of 2 bases from V and 1 base from J, the junction contained 0 bases not matched to a gene. Germline values: CDR1 SGHDT, CDR2 YYEEEE. The CDR3 nucleotides are TGTGCCAGCAGCTTCGGGGGGTCCTACGAGCAGTACTTC. It specifies CASSFGGSYEQYF.

V gene TRBV10-3 combines with J gene TRBJ2-1; D is perhaps TRBD1 or TRBD2 (5 bases each). The V end lost 5 bases, the J end lost 8 bases, and 13 bases lay between the germline ends. The CDR3 is 13 amino acids. CDR1 is ENHRY, CDR2 SYGVKD, per germline. CDR3 sequence (DNA): TGTGCCATCAGTCGGGACCAGCGCGATGAGCAGTTCTTC. Translation: CAISRDQRDEQFF.

V is TRBV21-1 and J is TRBJ2-7; the listed D gene, TRBD1, was not tested against the DNA. TRBV21-1 is assigned pseudogene status. The CDR3 is made up of 22 amino acids. CDR3 sequence reads: CASSKVFYWTGCFWGHSYEQYF. CDR3 DNA sequence: TGTGCCAGCAGCAAGGTTTTTTATTGGACAGGATGTTTTTGGGGGCACTCCTACGAGCAGTACTTC.

The genes are TRBV2 and TRBJ2-3, with 7 bases matching TRBD2. With V trimmed by 3 bases and J by 7 bases, 10 bases remained unmatched. Germline-derived CDR1 and CDR2 are SNHLY and FYNNEI. The CDR3 runs to 15 residues. The CDR3: CASSDTRGRKNTQYF. As DNA, the CDR3 is TGTGCCAGCAGTGATACTCGCGGGAGAAAGAATACGCAGTATTTT.

This clone was counted only a few times. One junction end disagrees with the germline gene, perhaps due to a read error. This chain connects TRBV28 to TRBJ1-1, with TRBD1 matching over 11 bases. The CDR3 covers 11 residues. Germline loops: CDR1 MDHEN, CDR2 SYDVKM. The CDR3 reads CASSFRDRGSF. The CDR3 nucleotides read TGTGCCAGCAGTTTTAGGGACAGGGGGAGCTTT.

The rearrangement uses TRBV19 and TRBJ1-5; D not resolved. Germline CDR1 is LNHDA and CDR2 is SQIVND (reference sequence). The CDR3 is 17 residues long. Trimming cost V 1 base and J 5 bases, with 18 bases left between them. The CDR3 DNA is TGTGCCAGTAGTATAGGTCGGGGAGCGGGTTACGATCAGCCCCAGCATTTT. It is translated as CASSIGRGAGYDQPQHF. The full variable domain, its missing parts supplied by reference TRBV19 and TRBJ1-5, is DGGITQSPKYLFRKEGQNVTLSCEQNLNHDAMYWYRQDPGQGLRLIYYSQIVNDFQKGDIAEGYSVSREKKESFPLTVTSAQKNPTAFYLCASSIGRGAGYDQPQHFGDGTRLSIL.